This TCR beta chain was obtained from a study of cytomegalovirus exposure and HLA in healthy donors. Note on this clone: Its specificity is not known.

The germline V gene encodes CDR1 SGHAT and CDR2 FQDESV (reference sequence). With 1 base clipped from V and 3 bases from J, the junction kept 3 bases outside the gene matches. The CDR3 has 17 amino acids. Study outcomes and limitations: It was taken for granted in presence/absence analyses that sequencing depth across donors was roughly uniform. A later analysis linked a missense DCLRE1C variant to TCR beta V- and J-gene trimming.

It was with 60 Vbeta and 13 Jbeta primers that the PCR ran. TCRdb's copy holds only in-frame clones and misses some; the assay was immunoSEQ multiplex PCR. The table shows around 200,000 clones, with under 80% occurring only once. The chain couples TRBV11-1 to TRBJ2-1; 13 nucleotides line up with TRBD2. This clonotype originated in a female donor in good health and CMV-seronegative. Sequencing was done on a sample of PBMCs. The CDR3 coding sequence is TGTGCCAGCAGCTTAGAGGGACTAGCGGGGATCTACAATGAGCAGTTCTTC. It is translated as CASSLEGLAGIYNEQFF.